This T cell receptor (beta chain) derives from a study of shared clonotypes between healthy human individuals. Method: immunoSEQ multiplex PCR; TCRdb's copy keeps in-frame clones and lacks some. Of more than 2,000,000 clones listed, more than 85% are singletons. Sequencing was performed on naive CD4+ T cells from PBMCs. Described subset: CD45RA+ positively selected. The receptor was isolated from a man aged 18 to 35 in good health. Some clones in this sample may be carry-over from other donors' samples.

The chain's CDR3 is CASSEALGGRDNEQFF. Written as DNA, the CDR3 is TGTGCCAGCAGTGAAGCGTTAGGGGGTCGGGATAATGAGCAGTTCTTC. This rearrangement joins TRBV2 to TRBJ2-1, with D tentatively TRBD1 (6 bases). Germline V lookup: CDR1 SNHLY, CDR2 FYNNEI. V gave up 0 bases and J gave up 7 bases, with 16 bases separating them. The CDR3 is 16 amino acids. Full variable domain (missing parts from reference TRBV2 and TRBJ2-1): EPEVTQTPSHQVTQMGQEVILRCVPISNHLYFYWYRQILGQKVEFLVSFYNNEISEKSEIFDDQFSVERPDGSNFTLKIRSTKLEDSAMYFCASSEALGGRDNEQFFGPGTRLTVL.